This passage covers 30 T cell receptor beta chains from one sample sequenced in a study of early T cells in non-severe SARS-CoV-2 infection. TCRdb processed the 5' RACE reads anew with MiXCR; each CDR3 protein has one entry. This sample has 90,000 to 130,000 distinct CDR3 sequences; around an eighth occur once, and the top ten carry less than 3.5%. The sample consisted of whole blood. Every receptor here comes from an adult who was a healthcare worker with PCR-confirmed SARS-CoV-2 infection or an uninfected control (not recorded which).

This clonotype was seen a handful of times. V usage is TRBV29-1 and J usage is TRBJ2-1; 8 bases fit TRBD1. From germline, CDR1 is SQVTM and CDR2 ANQGSEA. This CDR3 region has 14 residues. V lost 6 bases to trimming and J lost 1 base; unmatched junction nucleotides: 5. This CDR3 reads CSVPQGASYNEQFF. DNA for the CDR3: TGCAGCGTCCCCCAGGGGGCGTCCTACAATGAGCAGTTCTTC.

This clonotype has a count of ten or more. The gene calls are TRBV29-1 and TRBJ1-2, with D unresolved. Germline values: CDR1 SQVTM, CDR2 ANQGSEA. This CDR3 is 14 amino acids long. The V gene lost 1 base and the J gene lost 4 bases, with 13 bases spanning the gap. The CDR3 bases are TGCAGCGTTGAAGGATCCGGGTTTATCTATGGCTACACCTTC. This gives the protein CSVEGSGFIYGYTF.

The CDR3 spells CSAQGEGSTIRPSYNEQFF. The CDR3, as DNA: TGCAGTGCCCAGGGGGAGGGGAGCACTATTAGACCCTCCTACAATGAGCAGTTCTTC. The chain combines TRBV20-1 with TRBJ2-1; the D call may be TRBD1 or TRBD2 (7 bases each). From germline, CDR1 is DFQATT and CDR2 SNEGSKA (reference sequence). This CDR3 spans 19 amino acids. Trimming stripped 6 bases from V and 0 bases from J, with 27 bases between.

The CDR3 DNA follows: TGTGCCAGCAGCCAAGATCGTCTACCCGGGGAGCTGTTTTTT. Protein: CASSQDRLPGELFF. V usage is TRBV4-2 and J usage is TRBJ2-2; no firm D call. V was shortened by 0 bases and J by 6 bases, with 8 bases between the two germline ends. The CDR3 sequence is 14 residues long. Germline V lookup: CDR1 LGHNA, CDR2 YNFKEQ.

This sequence joins TRBV29-1 and TRBJ2-2; tentative D call: TRBD2 (6 bases). The ends were cut back, 7 bases at V and 1 base at J, with 19 bases in the middle. CDR3 length: 16 residues. CDR1 is SQVTM, CDR2 ANQGSEA, per germline. DNA of the CDR3: TGCAGCGCACGCTTTGTGAGGGACTGGAACACCGGGGAGCTGTTTTTT. This sequence encodes CSARFVRDWNTGELFF.

This clonotype was counted at least ten times. The V and J genes are TRBV6-8 and TRBJ2-1, with no clear D. The germline V and J ends were trimmed by 8 bases and 0 bases, with 8 bases remaining between them. The CDR3 runs 13 residues. In germline, CDR1 is MNHGY, CDR2 SAAAGT. CDR3 coding DNA: TGTGCCAGCTGGGGTAGCTCCTACAATGAGCAGTTCTTC. Its translation: CASWGSSYNEQFF.

The V call is TRBV20-1, the J call TRBJ2-6; TRBD1 aligns across 12 bases. This CDR3 has 19 amino acids. The V segment lost 2 bases and the J segment 2 bases; nucleotides outside the gene matches: 10. Looked up from germline, CDR1 is DFQATT and CDR2 is SNEGSKA (reference sequence). CDR3: CSARPGQGAGGPGANVLTF. CDR3 nucleotide sequence: TGCAGTGCTAGACCGGGACAGGGGGCCGGAGGTCCTGGGGCCAACGTCCTGACTTTC.

This chain connects TRBV19 to TRBJ2-7, with D tentatively TRBD1 or TRBD2 (5 bases each). The germline CDR1 and CDR2 sequences are LNHDA and SQIVND (reference sequence). This CDR3 spans 13 amino acids. The V gene lost 6 bases and the J gene lost 2 bases, with 11 bases spanning the gap. The DNA of the CDR3 is TGTGCCAGTAGATCCGTGGGGGCCTACGAGCAGTACTTC. Its translation: CASRSVGAYEQYF. The full variable domain, completed using reference TRBV19 and TRBJ2-7, is DGGITQSPKYLFRKEGQNVTLSCEQNLNHDAMYWYRQDPGQGLRLIYYSQIVNDFQKGDIAEGYSVSREKKESFPLTVTSAQKNPTAFYLCASRSVGAYEQYFGPGTRLTVT.

At least ten counts were recorded for this clonotype. V and J are TRBV29-1 and TRBJ2-5; D tentatively reads TRBD1 or TRBD2 (5 bases each). Trimming took 6 bases from V and 2 from J, leaving 19 bases between them. This CDR3 contains 15 residues. Germline V CDR1 and CDR2: SQVTM, ANQGSEA. The DNA of the CDR3 is TGCAGCGTCGAACCTACGAGGGGCAGGCAAGAGACCCAGTACTTC. Amino acid sequence: CSVEPTRGRQETQYF.

This clonotype was seen a handful of times. V gene TRBV9 combines with J gene TRBJ2-3; D is unresolved. The CDR3 loop spans 12 amino acids. The germline V gene encodes CDR1 SGDLS and CDR2 YYNGEE. V was trimmed by 0 bases and J by 6 bases, leaving 5 bases between them. CDR3 sequence: CASSVGWDTQYF. In DNA, the CDR3 is TGTGCCAGCAGCGTAGGTTGGGATACGCAGTATTTT.

This chain joins TRBV19 and TRBJ1-5; TRBD1 matches at 7 bases. CDR3 length: 15 amino acids. In germline, CDR1 is LNHDA, CDR2 SQIVND (reference sequence). Germline trimming cut 2 bases from V and 4 bases from J; bases unmatched to any gene: 5. CDR3 amino acids: CASSIPGGRNQPQHF. CDR3 sequence (DNA): TGTGCCAGTAGTATACCAGGGGGGAGGAATCAGCCCCAGCATTTT.

V gene TRBV29-1 combines with J gene TRBJ2-5; D may be TRBD1 (5 bases). The V end was cut by 2 bases, the J end by 6 bases, with 22 bases between. CDR3 size: 16 residues. CDR1 is SQVTM and CDR2 is ANQGSEA in the germline V gene. The CDR3 DNA follows: TGCAGCGTTGAAAGCTCGGGCAGGGTGGGGCCGAAGACCCAGTACTTC. Translating gives CSVESSGRVGPKTQYF.

This clonotype was counted only a few times. The rearrangement links TRBV3-1 to TRBJ2-1; D is tentatively TRBD1 or TRBD2 (5 bases each). Germline CDR1 reads LGHDT; CDR2 reads YNNKEL (reference sequence). This CDR3 contains 17 residues. V was trimmed by 5 bases and J by 8 bases, leaving 25 bases between them. CDR3 in amino acids: CASSFLQGAGYVDEQFF. CDR3 bases: TGTGCCAGCAGCTTCCTCCAAGGGGCGGGCTATGTCGATGAGCAGTTCTTC.

This clonotype appeared a few times. The chain has TRBV29-1 and TRBJ2-7; maybe TRBD2 (5 bases). Trimming took 4 bases from V and 3 from J, leaving 16 bases between them. The CDR3 contains 14 residues. The germline CDR1 and CDR2 sequences are SQVTM and ANQGSEA. The CDR3 region has the DNA TGCAGCGTTGGACTAAAACCGTCCGGCTACGAGCAGTACTTC. It translates to CSVGLKPSGYEQYF.

This clonotype was seen a few times. J is TRBJ2-1 and V is TRBV12-3 or TRBV12-4; D gene ambiguous. This CDR3 is built from 11 residues. The ends were cut back, 3 bases at V and 8 bases at J, with 5 bases in the middle. The CDR3 sequence is CASSLKYEQFF. In DNA, the CDR3 is TGTGCCAGCAGTTTGAAGTATGAGCAGTTCTTC.

This clonotype has only a few counts. In nucleotides, the CDR3 is TGTGCCAGCAGCGCACGCGGGACAGGGGGTGATGAGCAGTTCTTC. Translation: CASSARGTGGDEQFF. The gene calls are TRBV7-6 and TRBJ2-1, with 11 bases aligning to TRBD1. The CDR3 is 15 amino acids. The germline gives CDR1 SGHVS, CDR2 FNYEAQ. Trimming at V came to 5 bases and at J to 8 bases, leaving 8 bases not matched to a gene. The whole variable domain, filled in from reference TRBV7-6 and TRBJ2-1, reads GAGVSQSPRYKVTKRGQDVALRCDPISGHVSLYWYRQALGQGPEFLTYFNYEAQQDKSGLPNDRFSAERPEGSISTLTIQRTEQRDSAMYRCASSARGTGGDEQFFGPGTRLTVL.

This clonotype was recorded a few times. The J gene is TRBJ2-1, the V gene TRBV18; 10 bases map to TRBD1. V lost 3 bases and J lost 8; bases outside the gene matches: 10. There are 16 residues in the CDR3. Germline CDR1 and CDR2: KGHSH and LQKENI. CDR3 protein: CASSPGDRGNFHEQFF. DNA of the CDR3: TGTGCCAGCTCACCTGGGGACAGGGGAAATTTCCATGAGCAGTTCTTC. The variable domain in full, with the rest retrieved from reference TRBV18 and TRBJ2-1, is NAGVMQNPRHLVRRRGQEARLRCSPMKGHSHVYWYRQLPEEGLKFMVYLQKENIIDESGMPKERFSAEFPKEGPSILRIQQVVRGDSAAYFCASSPGDRGNFHEQFFGPGTRLTVL.

This clonotype was seen a few times. The chain combines TRBV5-1 with TRBJ2-1; 8 bases are shared with TRBD1. The CDR3 sequence is 16 residues long. Trimming cost V 7 bases and J 2 bases; bases outside gene matches: 11. Germline loops: CDR1 SGHRS, CDR2 YFSETQ. In nucleotides, the CDR3 is TGCGCCAGCGCGATAGGGGACAGGACCACCTACAATGAGCAGTTCTTC. Its protein product is CASAIGDRTTYNEQFF.

There are many counts of this clonotype. The J gene is TRBJ2-1, the V gene TRBV11-2; D possibly corresponds to TRBD2 (5 bases). Germline loops: CDR1 SGHAT, CDR2 FQNNGV. This CDR3 region has 17 residues. Trimming took off 1 base at V and 5 bases at J, with 18 bases between the two ends. The CDR3 loop is CASSLVQSRGLNNEQFF. The DNA for the CDR3 is TGTGCCAGCAGCTTAGTTCAGTCCAGAGGGTTGAACAATGAGCAGTTCTTC.

There are a few counts of this clonotype. The chain links TRBV6-5 to TRBJ1-2; D perhaps matches TRBD1 (5 bases). This CDR3 is 14 amino acids long. Germline V gene data show CDR1 as MNHEY and CDR2 as SVGAGI. Trimming stripped 6 bases from V and 8 bases from J, with 19 bases between. In DNA, the CDR3 is TGTGCCAGCAGGAATAACCGGGACTTAAGAGGCTACACCTTC. As protein: CASRNNRDLRGYTF.

This clonotype was seen only a few times. The chain combines TRBV7-6 with TRBJ1-1; D may be TRBD1 (6 bases). The germline CDR1 and CDR2 sequences are SGHVS and FNYEAQ. V lost 5 bases and J lost 2, with 12 bases in between. CDR3 size: 14 residues. CDR3 DNA sequence: TGTGCCAGCAGCCGCAAGGGGGGTAACACTGAAGCTTTCTTT. The encoded protein is CASSRKGGNTEAFF.

The table lists this clonotype with many counts. The chain combines TRBV12-3 or TRBV12-4 with TRBJ2-5; D remains ambiguous. The V gene lost 4 bases and the J gene lost 4 bases, with 13 bases spanning the gap. The CDR3 extends over 14 amino acids. This CDR3 reads CASSSSGEGETQYF. The DNA of the CDR3 is TGTGCCAGCAGTTCAAGTGGGGAAGGAGAGACCCAGTACTTC.

This clonotype has more than one count but fewer than ten. The chain links TRBV20-1 to TRBJ1-2, with TRBD1 as a possible D gene (5 bases). Germline CDR1 reads DFQATT; CDR2 reads SNEGSKA (reference sequence). Trimming stripped 0 bases from V and 0 bases from J, with 11 bases between. The CDR3 covers 15 residues. CDR3 loop: CSARDTGGPNYGYTF. The CDR3 DNA is TGCAGTGCTAGAGACACGGGGGGTCCTAACTATGGCTACACCTTC.

This clonotype has more than one count but fewer than ten. The rearrangement links TRBV20-1 to TRBJ1-1; D may be TRBD1 (6 bases). This CDR3 is 14 amino acids long. Germline assignment: CDR1 DFQATT and CDR2 SNEGSKA (reference sequence). Trimming pared 3 bases from V and 1 base from J, leaving 12 bases between. The CDR3 protein is CSASHPTGNTEAFF. For the CDR3, the DNA is TGCAGTGCTAGCCACCCGACAGGGAACACTGAAGCTTTCTTT.

CDR3 coding DNA: TGCAGCGCCCGGGGACAGGGCCCCTACGAGCAGTACTTC. It is translated as CSARGQGPYEQYF. The rearrangement links TRBV29-1 to TRBJ2-7, with TRBD1 identical over 9 bases. Germline V gene lookup returns CDR1 SQVTM and CDR2 ANQGSEA. CDR3 length: 13 amino acids. The V gene end was trimmed by 7 bases and the J gene end by 2 bases; junction bases not matched to a gene: 6.

This clonotype was recorded at least ten times. For the CDR3, the DNA is TGTGCCAGCAGTCCCACCGGGACAGGGGGGTACTATGGCTACACCTTC. It encodes CASSPTGTGGYYGYTF. This chain joins TRBV12-3 or TRBV12-4 and TRBJ1-2; 11 bases align to TRBD1. CDR3 length: 16 amino acids. V lost 5 bases to trimming and J lost 3 bases; unmatched junction nucleotides: 8.

This chain connects TRBV6-5 to TRBJ1-5; unclear D gene. V was pared by 6 bases and J by 4 bases, with 10 bases between. CDR1 and CDR2 (germline): MNHEY, SVGAGI. The CDR3 covers 13 residues. The CDR3 region has the DNA TGTGCCAGCAGAAGAAGGGAAAATCAGCCCCAGCATTTT. It translates to CASRRRENQPQHF.

This clonotype was counted only a few times. The genes are TRBV9 and TRBJ2-1, with 13 bases matching TRBD2. The germline V gene has CDR1 SGDLS and CDR2 YYNGEE. This CDR3 region has 15 residues. V trimming: 0 bases; J trimming: 10 bases; junction bases outside the gene matches: 4. CDR3: CASSVGTSGSNEQFF. The CDR3 DNA is TGTGCCAGCAGCGTAGGGACTAGCGGGAGTAACGAGCAGTTCTTC.

This clonotype was observed a few times. The chain uses TRBV7-9 and TRBJ2-7; 10 bases line up with TRBD1. In germline, CDR1 is SEHNR, CDR2 FQNEAQ (reference sequence). The CDR3 loop spans 14 amino acids. Trimming cost V 4 bases and J 3 bases; bases outside gene matches: 3. CDR3 DNA sequence: TGTGCCAGCAGCTCGGACAGGGGGAGCTACGAGCAGTACTTC. This gives the protein CASSSDRGSYEQYF.

This clonotype has more than one count but fewer than ten. The J gene is TRBJ1-1, the V gene TRBV12-3 or TRBV12-4; D possibly corresponds to TRBD1 (6 bases). The CDR3 is 13 residues long. The V and J ends lost 4 bases and 4 bases respectively, with 10 bases between them. This chain's CDR3 is CASSSRGITEAFF. The CDR3 region has the DNA TGTGCCAGCAGTTCCAGGGGAATCACTGAAGCTTTCTTT.